A single sample gave rise to the 27 T cell receptor beta chains below, sequenced in a study of T cells in Graves' hyperthyroidism and ophthalmopathy. The TCR beta CDR3 regions underwent amplification using RNA transcripts as the source. Using the HTBI primer set, a first-round RT-PCR was run on the TCR CDR3. TCRdb re-called the multiplex PCR reads with MiXCR, one entry per CDR3 protein. This table has approximately 700,000 distinct CDR3 sequences, 16% appearing once. Sequencing was carried out using blood. The receptors shown here come from a man between 18 and 35 years old with Graves' hyperthyroidism.

The chain has TRBV7-2 and TRBJ2-7; 10 bases map to TRBD2. Germline CDR1 reads SGHTA; CDR2 reads FQGNSA. The CDR3 consists of 15 residues. J was trimmed by 2 bases and V by 0 bases; bases with no gene match: 1. The CDR3 region is CASSLASGGTYEQYF. Here the CDR3 DNA reads TGTGCCAGCAGCTTAGCTAGCGGGGGGACCTACGAGCAGTACTTC.

This clonotype was found many times. The chain uses TRBV7-2 and TRBJ2-7, with 12 bases identical to TRBD2. The CDR3 extends over 16 amino acids. Losses at the gene ends were 1 base for V and 5 bases for J; bases not matched to a gene: 6. Germline CDR1 SGHTA, CDR2 FQGNSA. In DNA, the CDR3 is TGTGCCAGCAGCTTAGGACTAGCGGGAGATCCCCACGAGCAGTACTTC. Protein: CASSLGLAGDPHEQYF.

CDR3 region: CASSEGGPFYGYTF. The CDR3, as DNA: TGTGCCAGCAGCGAGGGAGGTCCGTTCTATGGCTACACCTTC. The rearrangement joins TRBV7-9 to TRBJ1-2, with D unresolved. V was trimmed by 5 bases and J by 4 bases, leaving 14 bases between them. This CDR3 region has 14 residues. Germline-derived CDR1 and CDR2 are SEHNR and FQNEAQ (reference sequence).

This clonotype was detected a few times. This rearrangement joins TRBV20-1 to TRBJ2-7, with TRBD2 identical over 9 bases. Germline V CDR1 and CDR2: DFQATT, SNEGSKA (reference sequence). CDR3 length: 15 amino acids. Trimming took 3 bases from V and 6 from J; bases not matched to a gene: 12. This chain's CDR3 is CSASGRGRALGEQYF. DNA of the CDR3: TGCAGTGCTAGTGGGCGCGGGAGGGCCTTGGGCGAGCAGTACTTC.

This clonotype was detected only once. A read error may explain this, as a much larger clone is one base away. The CDR3 sequence is CASSPTSGRPGETQFF. As DNA, the CDR3 is TGTGCCAGCAGCCCGACTAGCGGGAGGCCGGGGGAGACCCAGTTCTTC. The chain combines TRBV12-3 or TRBV12-4 with TRBJ2-5; 13 bases are shared with TRBD2. The closer fit of TRBJ2-1 to the DNA end suggests the J call may be wrong. The CDR3 sequence is 16 residues long.

The rearrangement links TRBV20-1 to TRBJ2-3, with 12 bases that match TRBD2. CDR1 is DFQATT, CDR2 SNEGSKA, per germline (reference sequence). This CDR3 contains 14 residues. With 6 bases clipped from V and 4 bases from J, the junction kept 5 bases outside the gene matches. The CDR3 DNA reads TGCAGTGCACGACTAGCGGGAGTGGCAGATACGCAGTATTTT. The encoded protein is CSARLAGVADTQYF.

This clonotype has a count of ten or more. The chain recombines TRBV20-1 with TRBJ2-7, with 10 bases that match TRBD2. V shed 5 bases and J 5 bases; nucleotides not matched to a gene: 6. From germline, CDR1 is DFQATT and CDR2 SNEGSKA (reference sequence). The length of the CDR3 is 13 residues. CDR3 amino acids: CSADSGTSDEQYF. CDR3 sequence (DNA): TGCAGTGCTGATTCCGGGACTAGCGACGAGCAGTACTTC.

The rearrangement joins TRBV28 to TRBJ2-2; either TRBD1 or TRBD2 may supply D (5 bases each). The V end lost 3 bases, the J end lost 7 bases, and 9 bases lay between the germline ends. The CDR3 is 13 amino acids. Germline V gene sequence: CDR1 MDHEN, CDR2 SYDVKM. The chain's CDR3 is CASSFVGDGELFF. CDR3 in DNA: TGTGCCAGCAGTTTCGTGGGGGACGGGGAGCTGTTTTTT.

In this sample, this clonotype turned up many times. This rearrangement joins TRBV11-2 to TRBJ2-7; TRBD1 might be the D (6 bases). CDR3 length equals 13 residues. CDR1 is SGHAT, CDR2 FQNNGV, per germline. V lost 0 bases and J lost 5, with 8 bases in between. DNA for the CDR3: TGTGCCAGCAGCTTAGAGGCAGGGGACGAGCAGTACTTC. Protein sequence: CASSLEAGDEQYF.

Only a few counts were recorded for this clonotype. The V and J genes are TRBV4-1 and TRBJ2-2, with D perhaps TRBD2 (6 bases). Germline CDR1 is MGHRA and CDR2 is YSYEKL. Trimming took off 4 bases at V and 0 bases at J, with 12 bases between the two ends. The CDR3 has 16 residues. CDR3 sequence (DNA): TGCGCCAGCAGCCCCCTGGACTACGCGAACACCGGGGAGCTGTTTTTT. It encodes CASSPLDYANTGELFF.

The chain is built from TRBV4-2 and TRBJ2-7; 11 nucleotides agree with TRBD2. J was trimmed by 7 bases and V by 0 bases; bases with no gene match: 14. CDR1 is LGHNA and CDR2 is YNFKEQ in the germline V gene. This CDR3 contains 18 residues. The CDR3 DNA is TGTGCCAGCAGCCAAGATTTGGTGACTAGCGGGATTCGGAGAGAGCAGTACTTC. This gives the protein CASSQDLVTSGIRREQYF.

This clonotype was seen only once. V usage is TRBV11-3 and J usage is TRBJ1-6; weak D call: TRBD1 (5 bases). This CDR3 has 18 amino acids. Germline values: CDR1 SGHNT, CDR2 YENEEA. V lost 5 bases, J lost 7 bases, and 24 bases lay in between. The CDR3 bases are TGTGCCAGCAGCCCGAGAGGAGAGTTCCGGGACGGCAATTCACCCCTCCACTTT. It codes for CASSPRGEFRDGNSPLHF.

The chain recombines TRBV29-1 with TRBJ2-3, with D hard to call. Between the trimmed V and J ends, which lost 5 bases and 0 bases, there was a span of 12 bases. The length of the CDR3 is 14 residues. Germline CDR1 reads SQVTM; CDR2 reads ANQGSEA. CDR3 sequence reads: CSVCDLTSTDTQYF. The CDR3, as DNA: TGCAGCGTTTGTGACTTGACTAGCACAGATACGCAGTATTTT.

For the CDR3, the DNA is TGTGCCAGCAGTGAGGGAGTGGGAACCTACGAGCAGTACTTC. It encodes CASSEGVGTYEQYF. The chain links TRBV25-1 to TRBJ2-7; a possible D gene is TRBD2 (5 bases). This CDR3 contains 14 residues. Germline assignment: CDR1 MGHDK and CDR2 SYGVNS. The V end was cut by 3 bases, the J end by 2 bases, with 11 bases between.

This clonotype was seen many times. The chain combines TRBV7-8 with TRBJ2-1; D could derive from TRBD1 or TRBD2 (5 bases each). The CDR3 spans 15 residues. Trimming left V 5 bases short and J 4 bases short, with 15 bases between. CDR1 and CDR2 from the germline V gene are SGHVS and FQNEAQ. CDR3 in DNA: TGTGCCAGCAGCCGAGACCGGGGCTCATACAATGAGCAGTTCTTC. It specifies CASSRDRGSYNEQFF.

The V gene is TRBV5-1, the J gene TRBJ1-1; no clear D. CDR1 and CDR2 from the germline V gene are SGHRS and YFSETQ. V shed 1 base and J shed 3 bases, with 10 bases lying between them. This CDR3 is 14 amino acids long. CDR3 protein: CASSLSPRDTEAFF. CDR3 coding DNA: TGCGCCAGCAGCTTGTCCCCTAGGGACACTGAAGCTTTCTTT.

This clonotype has ten or more counts. The CDR3 sequence is CAWRRGQQNTEAFF. The CDR3 region has the DNA TGTGCCTGGAGACGGGGACAGCAAAACACTGAAGCTTTCTTT. The chain joins TRBV30 to TRBJ1-1; 7 bases fit TRBD1. V dropped 3 bases and J dropped 2; count of bases not matched to a gene: 6. From germline, CDR1 is GTSNPN and CDR2 SVGIG (reference sequence). The CDR3 is 14 residues long.

This clonotype was picked up many times. The rearrangement joins TRBV27 to TRBJ2-7; 8 bases agree with TRBD1. V lost 3 bases to trimming and J lost 6 bases; unmatched junction nucleotides: 10. This CDR3 contains 15 residues. Germline CDR1 is MNHEY and CDR2 is SMNVEV (reference sequence). CDR3 sequence: CASSLSGTGGSEQYF. The DNA of the CDR3 is TGTGCCAGCAGTTTGTCCGGAACAGGGGGTTCCGAGCAGTACTTC.

This clonotype turned up a few times. This chain connects TRBV25-1 to TRBJ1-5; D possibly corresponds to TRBD1 (5 bases). Trimming shortened V by 2 bases and J by 9 bases, and 14 bases separated the two germline ends. Germline-derived CDR1 and CDR2 are MGHDK and SYGVNS. The CDR3 runs 14 residues. This chain's CDR3 is CASSETGDARPQHF. Here the CDR3 DNA reads TGTGCCAGCAGTGAAACGGGGGATGCTCGGCCCCAGCATTTT.

The CDR3 DNA reads TGTGCCATCAGTGAGTCGCGCCTAGAGGGGGAGCTGTTTTTT. Translation: CAISESRLEGELFF. The rearrangement uses TRBV10-3 and TRBJ2-2; no firm D call. The germline V and J ends were trimmed by 0 bases and 8 bases, with 10 bases remaining between them. This CDR3 is built from 14 residues. Germline CDR1 ENHRY, CDR2 SYGVKD.

J is TRBJ1-5 and V is TRBV27; TRBD1 might be the D (6 bases). Trimming took off 7 bases at V and 1 base at J, with 14 bases between the two ends. The V gene's germline CDR1 is MNHEY and CDR2 SMNVEV (reference sequence). The CDR3 contains 15 residues. The CDR3 spells CASKRRDKSNQPQHF. The CDR3 nucleotides read TGTGCCAGCAAACGCCGGGACAAAAGCAATCAGCCCCAGCATTTT.

J is TRBJ2-4 and V is TRBV5-4; D remains ambiguous. Germline lookup yields CDR1 SGHNT and CDR2 YYREEE (reference sequence). The CDR3 sequence is 12 residues long. V shed 4 bases and J shed 4 bases, with 6 bases lying between them. DNA for the CDR3: TGTGCCAGCAGCCCCGGTAAAAACATTCAGTACTTC. Translation gives CASSPGKNIQYF.

This sequence joins TRBV20-1 and TRBJ2-1; no clear D gene. Germline lookup yields CDR1 DFQATT and CDR2 SNEGSKA (reference sequence). The CDR3 length is 15 residues. The V end was cut by 0 bases, the J end by 8 bases, with 17 bases between. The CDR3 DNA reads TGCAGTGCTAGAGATCCGGCGGCTTCGCCCTATGAGCAGTTCTTC. Translated, it gives CSARDPAASPYEQFF.

This clonotype was seen at least ten times. The rearrangement joins TRBV20-1 to TRBJ2-7; 10 bases map to TRBD2. V trimming: 2 bases; J trimming: 7 bases; junction bases outside the gene matches: 11. CDR1 is DFQATT and CDR2 is SNEGSKA in the germline V gene (reference sequence). The length of the CDR3 is 15 residues. DNA for the CDR3: TGCAGTGCTAGACTAGCGGGAGAAATTTTGGGGGAGCAGTACTTC. It specifies CSARLAGEILGEQYF.

This clonotype was seen more than once but under ten times. The V call is TRBV3-1, the J call TRBJ2-7; D call uncertain. Germline assignment: CDR1 LGHDT and CDR2 YNNKEL (reference sequence). This CDR3 is built from 13 residues. The V end lost 4 bases, the J end lost 5 bases, and 12 bases lay between the germline ends. The CDR3 reads CASSRLLGNEQYF. In DNA form, the CDR3 reads TGTGCCAGCAGCCGACTGCTAGGGAACGAGCAGTACTTC.

This clonotype turned up a few times. This chain's CDR3 is CASSTSGGPYEQYF. CDR3 in DNA: TGTGCCAGCAGCACCTCTGGCGGGCCCTACGAGCAGTACTTC. V is TRBV9 and J is TRBJ2-7; TRBD2 is a possible D gene (5 bases). This CDR3 is built from 14 residues. Germline assignment: CDR1 SGDLS and CDR2 YYNGEE. V was trimmed by 4 bases and J by 2 bases, leaving 13 bases between them.

Only a few counts were recorded for this clonotype. The chain recombines TRBV5-1 with TRBJ1-3, with D possibly TRBD1 on 6 matching bases. The CDR3 is 15 amino acids. Trimming pared 2 bases from V and 1 base from J, leaving 10 bases between. CDR1 and CDR2 from the germline V gene are SGHRS and YFSETQ. As DNA, the CDR3 is TGCGCCAGCAGCTTATCAACAGGGTCTGGAAACACCATATATTTT. Translating gives CASSLSTGSGNTIYF.